Listed here are 27 T cell receptor beta chains from one sample, sequenced in a study of follicular helper T cells after annual influenza vaccination. TCRdb's copy holds only in-frame clones and misses some; the assay was immunoSEQ multiplex PCR. The repertoire has roughly 15,000 clones, 65% to 85% of them found once; the top ten carry almost 0.45%. The sample's time point: 2015-2016 season, pre-vaccination. Sample: CXCR5- memory CD4+ T cells sorted from blood, taken on the day of influenza vaccination. The receptors come from an adult who received the influenza vaccine.

This chain joins TRBV5-1 and TRBJ2-5, with TRBD2 matching over 8 bases. After removal of 0 bases from V and 3 bases from J, the junction contained 4 bases not matched to a gene. CDR3 size: 15 residues. CDR1 SGHRS and CDR2 YFSETQ come from the germline V gene. Written as DNA, the CDR3 is TGCGCCAGCAGCTTGGAAGGTAGCGGGGAAGAGACCCAGTACTTC. It specifies CASSLEGSGEETQYF.

The chain uses TRBV7-8 and TRBJ2-2; the D is unclear. This CDR3 comprises 18 residues. V gave up 0 bases and J gave up 5 bases, with 19 bases separating them. Germline V gene sequence: CDR1 SGHVS, CDR2 FQNEAQ. CDR3 bases: TGTGCCAGCAGCTTAGCGTTTTACCGAACTCGGAGAACCGGGGAGCTGTTTTTT. Translation: CASSLAFYRTRRTGELFF.

In its sample, this clone was seen a few times. Here the CDR3 reads CASSPSQGGVSPLHF. The CDR3 DNA reads as TGTGCCAGCTCACCATCACAGGGAGGTGTTTCACCCCTCCACTTT. V is TRBV18 and J is TRBJ1-6, with a weak D call TRBD1 (6 bases). Germline-derived CDR1 and CDR2 are KGHSH and LQKENI. The CDR3 covers 15 residues. V was pared by 2 bases and J by 9 bases, with 14 bases between.

The sample holds a few counts of this clone. The V and J genes are TRBV10-1 and TRBJ1-2; 8 positions match TRBD1. Germline CDR1 and CDR2: WNHNN and SYGVQD (reference sequence). The CDR3 sequence is 13 residues long. The V and J ends lost 5 bases and 4 bases, in that order; junction bases with no gene match: 3. The CDR3 sequence is CASSLDRVYGYTF. Written as DNA, the CDR3 is TGCGCCAGCAGTTTGGACAGGGTCTATGGCTACACCTTC.

V is TRBV27 and J is TRBJ2-7; D perhaps matches TRBD2 (6 bases). This CDR3 is built from 14 residues. Trimming took off 3 bases at V and 9 bases at J, with 18 bases between the two ends. Germline CDR1 is MNHEY and CDR2 is SMNVEV (reference sequence). The CDR3 DNA sequence: TGTGCCAGCAGTTTCTACGGGGGTCAGGTCGCGCAGTACTTC. Its protein product is CASSFYGGQVAQYF.

The gene calls are TRBV5-1 and TRBJ2-7; a weak D match, TRBD2 (6 bases). Germline V gene lookup returns CDR1 SGHRS and CDR2 YFSETQ. V lost 4 bases to trimming and J lost 2 bases, with 22 bases between them. The CDR3 runs 17 residues. This CDR3 reads CASSPTPFGTGAYEQYF. The CDR3 nucleotides are TGCGCCAGCAGCCCGACGCCCTTTGGTACGGGAGCCTACGAGCAGTACTTC.

The chain combines TRBV2 with TRBJ2-1; 10 bases map to TRBD1. This CDR3 is built from 13 residues. V shed 7 bases, J shed 10 bases, and the junction held 7 bases outside the gene matches. From germline, CDR1 is SNHLY and CDR2 FYNNEI. CDR3 coding DNA: TGTGCCAGCAACCGGGACAGGGGAGGGGAGCAGTTCTTC. It specifies CASNRDRGGEQFF.

This clone showed up just a few times. The chain has TRBV7-3 and TRBJ1-6; TRBD1 matches at 7 bases. Germline V lookup: CDR1 SGHTA, CDR2 FQGTGA. CDR3 length: 15 amino acids. V lost 1 base to trimming and J lost 11 bases; unmatched junction nucleotides: 8. In nucleotides, the CDR3 is TGTGCCAGCAGCTTAAGGGACAGTCGCTTGCCACCCCTCCACTTT. This codes for CASSLRDSRLPPLHF.

The sample holds a few counts of this clone. The gene calls are TRBV28 and TRBJ1-1; no clear D gene. V lost 5 bases and J lost 1, with 8 bases in between. In germline, CDR1 is MDHEN, CDR2 SYDVKM. The CDR3 has 13 amino acids. In DNA, the CDR3 is TGTGCCAGCAGTCTCCGGTCGAACACTGAAGCTTTCTTT. The encoded protein is CASSLRSNTEAFF.

This clone showed up just a few times. V gene TRBV15 combines with J gene TRBJ1-1; D call uncertain. The CDR3 totals 16 residues. CDR1 is LNHNV, CDR2 YYDKDF, per germline (reference sequence). Trimming removed 5 bases from V and 3 bases from J, with 19 bases in between. CDR3 sequence (DNA): TGTGCCACCAGCCCCCGACCCCTCAGGCCAGACACTGAAGCTTTCTTT. As protein: CATSPRPLRPDTEAFF.

This clone was detected only a few times. The chain is built from TRBV18 and TRBJ2-7, with D possibly called TRBD1 or TRBD2 (6 bases each). The CDR3 is 15 amino acids. Germline lookup yields CDR1 KGHSH and CDR2 LQKENI. Trimming took 4 bases from V and 6 from J, leaving 19 bases between them. This chain's CDR3 is CASSRSTEGGIEQYF. As DNA, the CDR3 is TGTGCCAGCTCACGGTCGACTGAGGGGGGAATCGAGCAGTACTTC.

V gene TRBV6-5 combines with J gene TRBJ2-1, with D maybe TRBD1 (6 bases). Germline V gene data show CDR1 as MNHEY and CDR2 as SVGAGI. The CDR3 has 15 amino acids. Trimming left V 2 bases short and J 3 bases short, with 11 bases between. CDR3 amino acids: CASSYPTGNYNEQFF. The CDR3 DNA sequence: TGTGCCAGCAGTTACCCGACAGGAAACTACAATGAGCAGTTCTTC.

This clone has a handful of counts. The chain has TRBV7-9 and TRBJ2-2; 11 bases match TRBD2. Germline V gene sequence: CDR1 SEHNR, CDR2 FQNEAQ (reference sequence). Trimming cost V 4 bases and J 3 bases; bases outside gene matches: 4. The CDR3 contains 16 residues. CDR3 loop: CASSSPGLADTGELFF. Here the CDR3 DNA reads TGTGCCAGCAGCTCTCCGGGACTAGCGGACACCGGGGAGCTGTTTTTT.

CDR3: CASSLRGGTRGNEQFF. The CDR3 DNA sequence: TGTGCCAGCAGCTTACGCGGGGGTACTAGAGGCAATGAGCAGTTCTTC. This chain connects TRBV7-3 to TRBJ2-1; TRBD2 agrees at 7 bases. Trimming at V came to 2 bases and at J to 6 bases, leaving 10 bases not matched to a gene. Germline CDR1 reads SGHTA; CDR2 reads FQGTGA. The CDR3 consists of 16 residues.

This clone was counted a few times. V gene TRBV7-8 combines with J gene TRBJ1-2, with D perhaps TRBD1 (5 bases). Germline V gene sequence: CDR1 SGHVS, CDR2 FQNEAQ. The CDR3 runs 13 residues. V shed 5 bases and J shed 2 bases, with 9 bases lying between them. The CDR3 DNA is TGTGCCAGCAGCATTGGGGCCAACTATGGCTACACCTTC. This gives the protein CASSIGANYGYTF. The variable domain in full, with the rest retrieved from reference TRBV7-8 and TRBJ1-2, is GAGVSQSPRYKVAKRGQDVALRCDPISGHVSLFWYQQALGQGPEFLTYFQNEAQLDKSGLPSDRFFAERPEGSVSTLKIQRTQQEDSAVYLCASSIGANYGYTFGSGTRLTVV.

This clone turned up a few times. The chain employs TRBV2 and TRBJ1-1; D unresolved. Trimming took 0 bases from V and 6 from J, leaving 11 bases between them. This CDR3 is built from 14 residues. Germline V gives CDR1 SNHLY, CDR2 FYNNEI. DNA for the CDR3: TGTGCCAGCAGTGAAGCTCGGTCCAGGCCTGAAGCTTTCTTT. This gives the protein CASSEARSRPEAFF.

CDR3 sequence: CASSEFTSSYNSPLHF. The DNA of the CDR3 is TGTGCCAGCAGTGAATTTACTAGCTCCTATAATTCACCCCTCCACTTT. The V gene is TRBV25-1, the J gene TRBJ1-6; D not certain. CDR3 length: 16 residues. Germline V gene lookup returns CDR1 MGHDK and CDR2 SYGVNS. V was clipped by 1 base and J by 0 bases, with 7 bases between them.

This chain links TRBV6-1 with TRBJ2-1; D remains ambiguous. Germline loops: CDR1 MNHNS, CDR2 SASEGT. V dropped 5 bases and J dropped 8 bases, with 16 bases sitting between them. The CDR3 spans 14 residues. This CDR3 reads CASSTRLGTYEQFF. The CDR3 DNA reads TGTGCCAGCAGTACCCGACTGGGTACCTATGAGCAGTTCTTC.

The genes are TRBV7-8 and TRBJ2-5; the D is unclear. This CDR3 contains 12 residues. Germline V CDR1 and CDR2: SGHVS, FQNEAQ. V was clipped by 1 base and J by 5 bases, with 5 bases between them. CDR3 residues: CASSLVVETQYF. CDR3 nucleotides: TGTGCCAGCAGCTTAGTTGTGGAGACCCAGTACTTC.

V gene TRBV28 combines with J gene TRBJ2-7; 7 bases map to TRBD1. The germline V gene encodes CDR1 MDHEN and CDR2 SYDVKM. The CDR3 spans 15 residues. Unmatched junction bases numbered 11, after V lost 4 bases and J lost 5 bases. The CDR3 bases are TGTGCCAGCAGTTCAAACAGGGGAACAATCCACGAGCAGTACTTC. Protein product: CASSSNRGTIHEQYF.

This rearrangement joins TRBV7-8 to TRBJ1-3; weak D call: TRBD1 (6 bases). Germline V gives CDR1 SGHVS, CDR2 FQNEAQ. With 4 bases removed from V and 6 bases from J, the gap between germline ends came to 16 bases. CDR3 length: 15 residues. CDR3 bases: TGTGCCAGCAGCTCAGATTACAGGGCTAAAAACACCATATATTTT. Translation gives CASSSDYRAKNTIYF.

This clone has a handful of counts. This rearrangement joins TRBV18 to TRBJ1-5, with no clear D. The CDR3 loop spans 13 amino acids. Trimming removed 3 bases at V and 6 bases at J, with 9 bases between. Germline assignment: CDR1 KGHSH and CDR2 LQKENI. CDR3 region: CASSPGSGQPQHF. DNA for the CDR3: TGTGCCAGCTCACCCGGTAGCGGTCAGCCCCAGCATTTT.

The V and J genes are TRBV19 and TRBJ1-4; 7 positions agree with TRBD1. Germline assignment: CDR1 LNHDA and CDR2 SQIVND (reference sequence). V was pared by 1 base and J by 3 bases, with 2 bases of the junction left unmatched. The CDR3 covers 15 residues. The CDR3 loop is CASSIVGQPNEKLFF. DNA for the CDR3: TGTGCCAGTAGTATAGTGGGACAGCCTAATGAAAAACTGTTTTTT.

The chain combines TRBV13 with TRBJ2-1, with TRBD1 matching 7 bases. Unmatched junction bases numbered 13, after V lost 5 bases and J lost 3 bases. Germline lookup yields CDR1 PRHDT and CDR2 FYEKMQ (reference sequence). The CDR3 runs to 17 residues. CDR3 region: CASSLLVRDRDYNEQFF. The CDR3 DNA sequence: TGTGCCAGCAGCCTCCTCGTCCGGGACAGAGACTACAATGAGCAGTTCTTC.

The chain joins TRBV28 to TRBJ1-4; no clear D gene. CDR1 is MDHEN, CDR2 SYDVKM, per germline. The ends were cut back, 1 base at V and 11 bases at J, with 5 bases in the middle. This CDR3 spans 11 amino acids. The CDR3 DNA is TGTGCCAGCAGTTTATTTCAGAAACTGTTTTTT. This translates into CASSLFQKLFF.

V gene TRBV11-2 combines with J gene TRBJ1-4; no definite D call. V lost 8 bases to trimming and J lost 6 bases, with 16 bases between them. The CDR3 has 14 amino acids. CDR1 is SGHAT and CDR2 is FQNNGV in the germline V gene. This chain's CDR3 is CASSIWISDEKLFF. DNA of the CDR3: TGTGCCAGCTCTATTTGGATCAGCGATGAAAAACTGTTTTTT.

The chain employs TRBV7-2 and TRBJ2-3, with 13 bases that match TRBD2. Per the germline V gene, CDR1 is SGHTA and CDR2 is FQGNSA. The CDR3 covers 16 residues. The J segment lost 4 bases and the V segment lost 1 base, leaving 2 bases of the junction unmatched. The CDR3 nucleotides are TGTGCCAGCAGCTTAGAGGGACTAGCGGGGTCAGATACGCAGTATTTT. It specifies CASSLEGLAGSDTQYF.